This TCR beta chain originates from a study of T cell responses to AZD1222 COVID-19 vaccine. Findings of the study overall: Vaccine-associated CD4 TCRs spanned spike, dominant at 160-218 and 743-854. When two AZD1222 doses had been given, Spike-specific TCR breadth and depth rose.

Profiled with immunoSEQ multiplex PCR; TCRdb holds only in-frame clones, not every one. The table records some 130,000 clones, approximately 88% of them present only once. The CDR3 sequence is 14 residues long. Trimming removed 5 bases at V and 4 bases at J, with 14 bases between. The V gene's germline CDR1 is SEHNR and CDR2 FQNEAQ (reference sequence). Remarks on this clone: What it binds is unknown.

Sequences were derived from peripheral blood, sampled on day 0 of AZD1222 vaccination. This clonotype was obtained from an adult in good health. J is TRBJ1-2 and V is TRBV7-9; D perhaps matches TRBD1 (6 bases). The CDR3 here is CASSPQGLGYGYTF. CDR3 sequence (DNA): TGTGCCAGCAGCCCACAGGGTTTGGGCTATGGCTACACCTTC. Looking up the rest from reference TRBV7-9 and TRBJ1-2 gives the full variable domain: DTGVSQNPRHKITKRGQNVTFRCDPISEHNRLYWYRQTLGQGPEFLTYFQNEAQLEKSRLLSDRFSAERPKGSFSTLEIQRTEQGDSAMYLCASSPQGLGYGYTFGSGTRLTVV.